A single sample gave rise to the 28 T cell receptor beta chains below, sequenced in a study of early T cells in non-severe SARS-CoV-2 infection. TCRdb processed the 5' RACE reads anew with MiXCR; each CDR3 protein has one entry. The sample contains about 52,000 distinct CDR3 sequences, about 10% of which appear only once. The source material was whole blood. All receptors come from an adult who was a healthcare worker with PCR-confirmed SARS-CoV-2 infection or an uninfected control (not recorded which).

This clonotype was seen at least ten times. The genes are TRBV24-1 and TRBJ2-3, with TRBD1 matching 8 bases. Germline loops: CDR1 KGHDR, CDR2 SFDVKD. The V segment lost 1 base and the J segment 5 bases; nucleotides outside the gene matches: 10. This CDR3 is 17 amino acids long. DNA for the CDR3: TGTGCCACCAGTGATTTACTCGGACAGGGAGACGGAGATACGCAGTATTTT. Its translation: CATSDLLGQGDGDTQYF.

This rearrangement joins TRBV5-4 to TRBJ2-1, with D tentatively TRBD1 or TRBD2 (6 bases each). Germline CDR1 SGHNT, CDR2 YYREEE (reference sequence). The CDR3 length is 15 residues. Trimming took 6 bases from V and 2 from J, leaving 15 bases between them. CDR3 in DNA: TGTGCCAGCATCTCAGGGGACTCAGCCTACAATGAGCAGTTCTTC. This encodes CASISGDSAYNEQFF.

This clonotype was observed many times. J is TRBJ2-7 and V is TRBV6-6, with 7 bases matching TRBD1. Germline CDR1 MNHNY, CDR2 SVGAGI (reference sequence). V lost 7 bases and J lost 5; bases outside the gene matches: 11. The CDR3 is made up of 14 amino acids. Here the CDR3 reads CASIKSRQGNEQYF. CDR3 nucleotide sequence: TGTGCCAGCATTAAATCCAGACAGGGAAACGAGCAGTACTTC.

This clonotype appeared a few times. The gene calls are TRBV5-1 and TRBJ2-1; 11 nucleotides agree with TRBD2. This CDR3 is built from 16 residues. Germline-derived CDR1 and CDR2 are SGHRS and YFSETQ. Trimming removed 0 bases from V and 2 bases from J; junction bases left unmatched: 1. DNA of the CDR3: TGCGCCAGCAGCTTGGGTAGCGGGAGGGCCTACAATGAGCAGTTCTTC. Its protein product is CASSLGSGRAYNEQFF.

This clonotype was picked up many times. The rearrangement links TRBV20-1 to TRBJ2-7; D remains unclear. Germline CDR1 DFQATT, CDR2 SNEGSKA (reference sequence). CDR3 length: 14 amino acids. The CDR3 reads CTAEDVASPYEQYF. The CDR3 nucleotides are TGCACGGCTGAGGATGTAGCCTCCCCCTACGAGCAGTACTTC.

The table lists this clonotype with many counts. CDR3 region: CASSQELQAYGYTF. Here the CDR3 DNA reads TGTGCCAGCAGCCAAGAACTACAGGCTTATGGCTACACCTTC. The chain has TRBV4-2 and TRBJ1-2, with D possibly TRBD1 on 5 matching bases. Trimming took off 0 bases at V and 5 bases at J, with 10 bases between the two ends. The germline V gene has CDR1 LGHNA and CDR2 YNFKEQ. The CDR3 loop spans 14 amino acids.

Many counts were recorded for this clonotype. The chain couples TRBV7-2 to TRBJ2-3, with 9 bases lining up with TRBD1. Germline CDR1 is SGHTA and CDR2 is FQGNSA. Trimming removed 6 bases from V and 3 bases from J; junction bases left unmatched: 4. This CDR3 has 14 amino acids. CDR3: CASSLDRGTDTQYF. Here the CDR3 DNA reads TGTGCCAGCAGTCTTGACAGGGGGACAGATACGCAGTATTTT.

In its sample, this clonotype was seen many times. The chain links TRBV12-3 or TRBV12-4 to TRBJ2-1; 12 nucleotides line up with TRBD2. V gave up 4 bases and J gave up 5 bases; unmatched junction bases: 15. The CDR3 extends over 19 amino acids. CDR3 residues: CASSSLFTSGRWEDNEQFF. CDR3 sequence (DNA): TGTGCCAGCAGTTCCCTCTTTACTAGCGGGAGGTGGGAAGACAATGAGCAGTTCTTC.

This clonotype was counted a few times. This chain uses TRBV30 with TRBJ1-5, with D perhaps matching TRBD1 (6 bases). The CDR3 is 13 amino acids. Trimming shortened V by 8 bases and J by 0 bases, and 11 bases separated the two germline ends. Germline-derived CDR1 and CDR2 are GTSNPN and SVGIG (reference sequence). The CDR3 reads CARSQGSNQPQHF. The CDR3 region has the DNA TGTGCCAGATCACAGGGTAGCAATCAGCCCCAGCATTTT.

This clonotype showed up many times. The V and J genes are TRBV7-6 and TRBJ2-1; D possibly matches TRBD1 or TRBD2 (6 bases each). CDR1 and CDR2 from the germline V gene are SGHVS and FNYEAQ. The CDR3 runs to 15 residues. V was clipped by 2 bases and J by 5 bases, with 13 bases between them. This CDR3 reads CASSLYGGPDNEQFF. The CDR3 nucleotides are TGTGCCAGCAGCTTATATGGGGGGCCAGACAATGAGCAGTTCTTC.

This clonotype has only a few counts. The J gene is TRBJ2-1, the V gene TRBV20-1; a possible D gene is TRBD1 (6 bases). V lost 6 bases, J lost 1 base, and 10 bases lay in between. This CDR3 has 13 residues. Germline CDR1 DFQATT, CDR2 SNEGSKA (reference sequence). In nucleotides, the CDR3 is TGCAGTGCCTTACAGGGATCCTACAATGAGCAGTTCTTC. This codes for CSALQGSYNEQFF.

Only a few counts were recorded for this clonotype. V usage is TRBV3-1 and J usage is TRBJ2-5; 8 nucleotides match TRBD1. The CDR3 contains 14 residues. V shed 4 bases, J shed 5 bases, and the junction held 6 bases outside the gene matches. Germline V gene sequence: CDR1 LGHDT, CDR2 YNNKEL (reference sequence). CDR3 sequence (DNA): TGTGCCAGCAGCCTAGGGACAGGCGGCGAGACCCAGTACTTC. It codes for CASSLGTGGETQYF.

In its sample, this clonotype was seen many times. The chain carries TRBV27 and TRBJ1-5; no definite D call. Germline loops: CDR1 MNHEY, CDR2 SMNVEV (reference sequence). The CDR3 length is 13 residues. Trimming took off 6 bases at V and 6 bases at J, with 12 bases between the two ends. The CDR3 sequence is CASSLSMSQPQHF. CDR3 coding DNA: TGTGCCAGCAGCCTCTCGATGAGTCAGCCCCAGCATTTT.

In this sample, this clonotype turned up a few times. The chain employs TRBV20-1 and TRBJ1-6; D remains ambiguous. Germline V CDR1 and CDR2: DFQATT, SNEGSKA (reference sequence). Trimming removed 6 bases at V and 2 bases at J, with 14 bases between. The length of the CDR3 is 15 residues. The CDR3 here is CSAPLRGTYNSPLHF. In DNA, the CDR3 is TGCAGTGCCCCCTTGCGAGGGACCTATAATTCACCCCTCCACTTT.

This clonotype was seen ten or more times. The rearrangement uses TRBV20-1 and TRBJ1-2; D unclear. Germline V gene sequence: CDR1 DFQATT, CDR2 SNEGSKA (reference sequence). The V end was cut by 0 bases, the J end by 11 bases, with 22 bases between. This CDR3 is built from 15 residues. CDR3 in amino acids: CSARDINGLEDPYTF. CDR3 bases: TGCAGTGCTAGAGATATTAATGGGCTTGAGGACCCTTACACCTTC.

This clonotype has at least ten counts. The chain has TRBV6-5 and TRBJ2-1; D remains unclear. The germline V and J ends were trimmed by 9 bases and 5 bases, with 14 bases remaining between them. Germline lookup yields CDR1 MNHEY and CDR2 SVGAGI. The length of the CDR3 is 13 residues. DNA of the CDR3: TGTGCCAGTGGAACGGGTAGCAACAATGAGCAGTTCTTC. Translating gives CASGTGSNNEQFF.

This clonotype was detected many times. The J gene is TRBJ2-6, the V gene TRBV15; D gene unclear. CDR3 length equals 14 residues. V lost 0 bases to trimming and J lost 4 bases, with 4 bases between them. In germline, CDR1 is LNHNV, CDR2 YYDKDF (reference sequence). CDR3: CATSRDRGANVLTF. The DNA for the CDR3 is TGTGCCACCAGCAGAGATCGAGGGGCCAACGTCCTGACTTTC.

The chain has TRBV4-3 and TRBJ2-3; 11 bases match TRBD2. CDR3 length: 17 residues. CDR1 LGHNA and CDR2 YSLEER come from the germline V gene. Unmatched junction bases numbered 8, after V lost 4 bases and J lost 2 bases. CDR3 region: CASSLVAGGQATDTQYF. The CDR3 coding sequence is TGCGCCAGCAGCCTCGTAGCGGGGGGGCAGGCCACAGATACGCAGTATTTT.

This clonotype was observed a handful of times. J is TRBJ2-5 and V is TRBV7-9; 14 bases agree with TRBD2. There are 16 residues in the CDR3. J was trimmed by 4 bases and V by 5 bases; bases with no gene match: 6. The V gene's germline CDR1 is SEHNR and CDR2 FQNEAQ (reference sequence). The CDR3 reads CASSPTSGGAGETQYF. The CDR3 bases are TGTGCCAGCAGCCCGACTAGCGGGGGGGCCGGAGAGACCCAGTACTTC.

The V call is TRBV29-1, the J call TRBJ2-1; D might be TRBD1 (5 bases). CDR1 and CDR2 (germline): SQVTM, ANQGSEA. The ends were cut back, 6 bases at V and 9 bases at J, with 21 bases in the middle. This CDR3 has 14 amino acids. CDR3 nucleotides: TGCAGCGTAGGGGAACTGACCCAGTATACTGAGCAGTTCTTC. This sequence encodes CSVGELTQYTEQFF.

J is TRBJ1-1 and V is TRBV5-1, with no clear D. The V and J ends lost 4 bases and 1 base respectively, with 14 bases between them. Germline lookup yields CDR1 SGHRS and CDR2 YFSETQ. The CDR3 length is 15 residues. In nucleotides, the CDR3 is TGCGCCAGCAGCCATCAGATCGGACGGAACACTGAAGCTTTCTTT. Amino acid sequence: CASSHQIGRNTEAFF.

At least ten counts were recorded for this clonotype. The V and J genes are TRBV11-2 and TRBJ1-4; D uncertain. In germline, CDR1 is SGHAT, CDR2 FQNNGV. The CDR3 is 14 residues long. Trimming stripped 0 bases from V and 5 bases from J, with 7 bases between. The DNA for the CDR3 is TGTGCCAGCAGCTTAGAGGGGTTAAATGAAAAACTGTTTTTT. Residues: CASSLEGLNEKLFF.

This clonotype was counted between two and nine times. This sequence joins TRBV6-5 and TRBJ2-7; tentatively, D is TRBD1 (6 bases). Germline loops: CDR1 MNHEY, CDR2 SVGAGI. The V end was cut by 10 bases, the J end by 5 bases, with 15 bases between. There are 12 residues in the CDR3. CDR3 sequence: CATQTGGDEQYF. CDR3 nucleotides: TGTGCCACCCAGACAGGAGGTGACGAGCAGTACTTC.

This clonotype showed up just a few times. The gene calls are TRBV6-5 and TRBJ1-1; no reliable D call. This CDR3 spans 14 amino acids. CDR1 and CDR2 from the germline V gene are MNHEY and SVGAGI. The V end was cut by 5 bases, the J end by 4 bases, with 14 bases between. The CDR3 DNA follows: TGTGCCAGCAGTAACGATAAGGTAATCACTGAAGCTTTCTTT. Its protein is CASSNDKVITEAFF.

V gene TRBV11-1 combines with J gene TRBJ2-5, with TRBD1 as a possible D gene (5 bases). Germline V CDR1 and CDR2: SGHAT, FQDESV (reference sequence). The ends were cut back, 2 bases at V and 2 bases at J, with 15 bases in the middle. There are 16 residues in the CDR3. DNA of the CDR3: TGTGCCAGCAGCTTATGGAAGGGGCCGGAGCAAGAGACCCAGTACTTC. Amino acids: CASSLWKGPEQETQYF.

This clonotype was counted ten times or more. V is TRBV12-3 or TRBV12-4 and J is TRBJ1-6; 7 positions match TRBD1. The CDR3 is 13 residues long. V was pared by 7 bases and J by 6 bases, with 3 bases of the junction left unmatched. CDR3 nucleotide sequence: TGTGCCAGCAACCGGGACAGTAATTCACCCCTCCACTTT. Translation: CASNRDSNSPLHF.

This clonotype was counted many times. The chain uses TRBV4-2 and TRBJ2-1; the D gene is possibly TRBD2 (6 bases). CDR3 length: 16 residues. Per germline, CDR1 LGHNA and CDR2 YNFKEQ. V was clipped by 7 bases and J by 7 bases, with 23 bases between them. This chain's CDR3 is CASTSLEGPEGNEQFF. CDR3 in DNA: TGTGCCAGCACCTCCCTGGAGGGTCCGGAGGGGAATGAGCAGTTCTTC.

V and J are TRBV6-6 and TRBJ2-3, with TRBD2 matching 7 bases. This CDR3 region has 15 residues. Germline-derived CDR1 and CDR2 are MNHNY and SVGAGI (reference sequence). V shed 2 bases, J shed 5 bases, and the junction held 7 bases outside the gene matches. The CDR3 nucleotides read TGTGCCAGCAGTTACGGGGCGGGAGAAAAAGATACGCAGTATTTT. Residues: CASSYGAGEKDTQYF.